The 29 T cell receptor beta chains below were found in one sample sequenced in a study of T cells expressing NK-cell markers. TCRdb re-called the 5' RACE reads, yielding one record per CDR3 amino acid sequence without DNA. Its listing shows fewer than 300,000 distinct CDR3 sequences. The material sequenced was blood T cells: a sorted CD56 or NKG2C T cell subset, CD4+ or CD8+ T cells, or bulk PBMC T cells (not recorded which). The receptors originated from a woman between 18 and 70 years old in good health.

The J gene is TRBJ1-1, the V gene TRBV5-5. Germline values: CDR1 SGHKS, CDR2 YYEKEE (reference sequence). CDR3 size: 14 residues. CDR3 loop: CASSSDTLGTEAFF.

The V call is TRBV6-1, the J call TRBJ2-5; lacking DNA, the TRBD2 call made by TCRdb goes unchecked. The CDR3 totals 13 residues. Germline V gives CDR1 MNHNS, CDR2 SASEGT. CDR3 sequence: CASSPSGEETQYF.

The chain carries TRBV24-1 and TRBJ2-1. CDR1 KGHDR and CDR2 SFDVKD come from the germline V gene. This CDR3 contains 16 residues. CDR3: CATSDSSERAGFEQFF.

This chain connects TRBV12-3 or TRBV12-4 to TRBJ1-2; the D gene TCRdb calls, TRBD1, cannot be checked with no DNA. The CDR3 contains 17 residues. CDR3 amino acids: CASTPLVGAGTNYGYTF.

The V and J genes are TRBV5-6 and TRBJ2-2; no DNA is available, so the TRBD1 call from TCRdb remains unchecked. The CDR3 runs to 17 residues. Germline V gives CDR1 SGHDT, CDR2 YYEEEE. This CDR3 is CASSFHRRTGATGELFF. The variable domain in full, with the rest retrieved from reference TRBV5-6 and TRBJ2-2, is DAGVTQSPTHLIKTRGQQVTLRCSPKSGHDTVSWYQQALGQGPQFIFQYYEEEERQRGNFPDRFSGHQFPNYSSELNVNALLLGDSALYLCASSFHRRTGATGELFFGEGSRLTVL.

The V and J genes are TRBV12-3 or TRBV12-4 and TRBJ2-3; TCRdb's D call of TRBD1 is untestable without DNA. The CDR3 runs 17 residues. The CDR3 region is CASSLRGGRGPTDTQYF.

The genes are TRBV7-9 and TRBJ1-4; TCRdb proposes TRBD1, but this gene call is untestable without DNA. Germline V lookup: CDR1 SEHNR, CDR2 FQNEAQ (reference sequence). The CDR3 covers 11 residues. The CDR3 spells CASSHREKLFF.

The chain employs TRBV12-3 or TRBV12-4 and TRBJ2-7; TCRdb calls TRBD1, which cannot be checked without DNA. The CDR3 consists of 16 residues. CDR3 region: CASSRRPGQISYEQYF.

This rearrangement joins TRBV6-2 or TRBV6-3 to TRBJ2-2; TCRdb's D gene call, TRBD1, goes unchecked for lack of DNA. CDR3 size: 13 residues. Germline V gives CDR1 MNHEY, CDR2 SVGEGT. CDR3 sequence reads: CASTLVGPGELFF.

J is TRBJ1-2 and V is TRBV5-6; TCRdb designates TRBD1, a call that cannot be tested without DNA. CDR3 length: 14 amino acids. The germline V gene encodes CDR1 SGHDT and CDR2 YYEEEE. The chain's CDR3 is CASSDAGGWYGYTF. Using reference TRBV5-6 and TRBJ1-2 for the parts outside the CDR3, the full variable domain is DAGVTQSPTHLIKTRGQQVTLRCSPKSGHDTVSWYQQALGQGPQFIFQYYEEEERQRGNFPDRFSGHQFPNYSSELNVNALLLGDSALYLCASSDAGGWYGYTFGSGTRLTVV.

This rearrangement joins TRBV5-1 to TRBJ2-3; TCRdb reports TRBD2, a call that lacks DNA to check it against. The CDR3 is made up of 15 amino acids. Germline V gives CDR1 SGHRS, CDR2 YFSETQ. CDR3 in amino acids: CASSPSAGLTDTQYF.

The chain links TRBV6-1 to TRBJ2-7; TCRdb's D call of TRBD2 is untestable without DNA. Germline CDR1 and CDR2: MNHNS and SASEGT. CDR3 length: 16 residues. This CDR3 is CASRNPLGGSPYEQYF.

The chain uses TRBV7-2 and TRBJ2-6. The CDR3 loop spans 16 amino acids. Germline V CDR1 and CDR2: SGHTA, FQGNSA. The CDR3 spells CASSFSGVLGGNVLTF.

The chain joins TRBV7-8 to TRBJ2-1; TCRdb indicates TRBD1, and absent DNA this call remains unverified. Germline lookup yields CDR1 SGHVS and CDR2 FQNEAQ. There are 15 residues in the CDR3. This chain's CDR3 is CASSRTGGGYNEQFF.

The chain is built from TRBV7-2 and TRBJ1-2. Germline V gene sequence: CDR1 SGHTA, CDR2 FQGNSA. CDR3 length equals 12 residues. The CDR3 reads CASSLTNYGYTF.

The chain has TRBV12-3 or TRBV12-4 and TRBJ2-5; TCRdb's assignment of TRBD1 cannot be checked, as there is no DNA. CDR3 length equals 14 residues. The CDR3 sequence is CASSLTGREETQYF.

V and J are TRBV7-2 and TRBJ2-1; TCRdb indicates TRBD1, and absent DNA this call remains unverified. Germline CDR1 reads SGHTA; CDR2 reads FQGNSA. CDR3 length equals 15 residues. CDR3 residues: CASSSPRHSYNEQFF.

V and J are TRBV11-3 and TRBJ2-1. The CDR3 runs to 13 residues. Germline-derived CDR1 and CDR2 are SGHNT and YENEEA. The CDR3: CASSLDPPNEQFF. The complete variable domain, with remaining parts taken from reference TRBV11-3 and TRBJ2-1, reads EAGVVQSPRYKIIEKKQPVAFWCNPISGHNTLYWYLQNLGQGPELLIRYENEEAVDDSQLPKDRFSAERLKGVDSTLKIQPAELGDSAVYLCASSLDPPNEQFFGPGTRLTVL.

This chain joins TRBV20-1 and TRBJ2-1; TCRdb's D gene call, TRBD1, goes unchecked for lack of DNA. The CDR3 length is 13 residues. Germline-derived CDR1 and CDR2 are DFQATT and SNEGSKA (reference sequence). The chain's CDR3 is CSAGRQGNNEQFF.

V and J are TRBV4-2 and TRBJ2-5; the D call of TRBD2 rests on TCRdb alone, since no DNA is present to check it. Germline assignment: CDR1 LGHNA and CDR2 YNFKEQ. The CDR3 sequence is 16 residues long. The CDR3 loop is CASSQGTPSGRKTQYF.

This rearrangement joins TRBV20-1 to TRBJ2-2; the TCRdb D gene call, TRBD2, has no DNA to confirm it. The CDR3 sequence is 20 residues long. Germline CDR1 is DFQATT and CDR2 is SNEGSKA (reference sequence). The CDR3 sequence is CSAQGGRVGLAGLNTGELFF.

This chain connects TRBV24-1 to TRBJ2-3. This CDR3 is built from 12 residues. Germline loops: CDR1 KGHDR, CDR2 SFDVKD. The CDR3 sequence: CATSDITDTQYF.

V gene TRBV5-1 combines with J gene TRBJ1-6. Germline CDR1 SGHRS, CDR2 YFSETQ. The CDR3 length is 13 residues. CDR3 region: CASSLITNSPLHF.

The chain links TRBV28 to TRBJ1-6; TCRdb gives TRBD1 as the D gene, but with no DNA this cannot be confirmed. Germline lookup yields CDR1 MDHEN and CDR2 SYDVKM. This CDR3 region has 14 residues. This CDR3 reads CASRAGGTNSPLHF. The entire variable domain, with the rest obtained from reference TRBV28 and TRBJ1-6, is as follows: DVKVTQSSRYLVKRTGEKVFLECVQDMDHENMFWYRQDPGLGLRLIYFSYDVKMKEKGDIPEGYSVSREKKERFSLILESASTNQTSMYLCASRAGGTNSPLHFGNGTRLTVT.

The chain carries TRBV24-1 and TRBJ2-7; TCRdb indicates TRBD1, and absent DNA this call remains unverified. This CDR3 has 11 residues. CDR1 KGHDR and CDR2 SFDVKD come from the germline V gene. CDR3 protein: CATGRGYEQYF.

The rearrangement uses TRBV12-3 or TRBV12-4 and TRBJ2-3; without DNA, the TCRdb call of TRBD1 cannot be checked. CDR3 length: 16 amino acids. This CDR3 is CASGTRPSISTDTQYF.

The chain joins TRBV6-1 to TRBJ1-4; TCRdb reports TRBD1, a call that lacks DNA to check it against. Germline-derived CDR1 and CDR2 are MNHNS and SASEGT. The CDR3 totals 15 residues. The chain's CDR3 is CASNRDSRPNEKLFF.

The genes are TRBV12-3 or TRBV12-4 and TRBJ2-3; the TRBD2 assignment by TCRdb is unverifiable without DNA. The CDR3 extends over 14 amino acids. The CDR3 sequence is CASIGLISTDTQYF.

The chain recombines TRBV20-1 with TRBJ2-7; with no DNA, the TCRdb D assignment of TRBD2 cannot be verified. This CDR3 region has 14 residues. The V gene's germline CDR1 is DFQATT and CDR2 SNEGSKA (reference sequence). CDR3: CSAGGAKNSYEQYF.